These T cell receptor beta chains were read from a single sample in a study of blood T cell repertoires in COVID-19. Using immunoSEQ multiplex PCR, the repertoire was profiled, and TCRdb retains in-frame clones only, with some absent. The data show about 250,000 clones, 70% to 90% seen once. Material for sequencing was peripheral blood. The receptors here all came from a woman in her thirties or forties who had recovered from COVID-19. Both conserved end residues are part of each CDR3. D genes are given only for firm matches. Size is omitted from some rows. Given values are once, few, many or a class for expanded clones.

d_gene: TRBD2
v_gene: TRBV6-5
j_gene: TRBJ2-7
abundance: -
CDR3aa: CASRVTSGGTNEQYF
CDR3nt: TGTGCCAGCAGGGTGACTAGCGGGGGAACTAACGAGCAGTACTTC

d_gene: -
v_gene: TRBV12-3/TRBV12-4
j_gene: TRBJ2-5
abundance: -
CDR3aa: CASSLYSETQYF
CDR3nt: TGTGCCAGCAGTTTATATAGTGAGACCCAGTACTTC

d_gene: -
v_gene: TRBV3-1/TRBV3-2
j_gene: TRBJ1-3
abundance: -
CDR3aa: CASSQSYGNTIYF
CDR3nt: TGTGCCAGCAGCCAGAGCTACGGTAACACCATATATTTT

d_gene: -
v_gene: TRBV29-1
j_gene: TRBJ2-1
abundance: -
CDR3aa: CSGHRVGNEQFF
CDR3nt: TGCAGCGGCCACAGGGTTGGCAATGAGCAGTTCTTC

d_gene: TRBD1
v_gene: TRBV6-6
j_gene: TRBJ1-2
abundance: -
CDR3aa: CASSSGDRVRGYTF
CDR3nt: TGTGCCAGCAGTTCGGGCGACAGGGTGCGAGGCTACACCTTC

d_gene: TRBD1
v_gene: TRBV5-6
j_gene: TRBJ2-1
abundance: once
CDR3aa: CASSRDRAYNEQFF
CDR3nt: TGTGCCAGCAGCCGGGACAGGGCCTACAATGAGCAGTTCTTC

d_gene: TRBD1
v_gene: TRBV7-9
j_gene: TRBJ2-4
abundance: -
CDR3aa: CASSLERGRSSKNIQYF
CDR3nt: TGTGCCAGCAGCTTAGAGAGGGGGCGTTCGTCCAAAAACATTCAGTACTTC

d_gene: -
v_gene: TRBV6-1
j_gene: TRBJ2-1
abundance: -
CDR3aa: CASSDFGSWNEQFF
CDR3nt: TGTGCCAGCAGTGATTTTGGGAGTTGGAATGAGCAGTTCTTC

d_gene: -
v_gene: TRBV19
j_gene: TRBJ1-2
abundance: -
CDR3aa: CASSILYSSYGYTF
CDR3nt: TGTGCCAGTAGTATCCTTTACAGCTCCTATGGCTACACCTTC

d_gene: TRBD2
v_gene: TRBV10-3
j_gene: TRBJ2-1
abundance: -
CDR3aa: CAISGLAGYNEQFF
CDR3nt: TGTGCCATCAGTGGGCTAGCGGGGTACAATGAGCAGTTCTTC

d_gene: TRBD1
v_gene: TRBV16
j_gene: TRBJ2-7
abundance: -
CDR3aa: CASSRVPGQGGYEQYF
CDR3nt: TGTGCCAGCAGCCGAGTCCCGGGACAGGGTGGCTACGAGCAGTACTTC

d_gene: -
v_gene: TRBV6-2/TRBV6-3
j_gene: TRBJ2-5
abundance: -
CDR3aa: CASSYLSPGIERETQYF
CDR3nt: TGTGCCAGCAGTTACCTGTCGCCGGGAATCGAGAGAGAGACCCAGTACTTC

d_gene: -
v_gene: TRBV28
j_gene: TRBJ1-5
abundance: -
CDR3aa: CASSTSGSQPQHF
CDR3nt: TGTGCCAGCAGTACCTCGGGTAGTCAGCCCCAGCATTTT

d_gene: -
v_gene: TRBV20-1
j_gene: TRBJ1-2
abundance: -
CDR3aa: CSARDDYGYTF
CDR3nt: TGCAGTGCTAGAGACGACTATGGCTACACCTTC

d_gene: TRBD1
v_gene: TRBV19
j_gene: TRBJ1-5
abundance: -
CDR3aa: CASSDRVDQPQHF
CDR3nt: TGTGCCAGTAGCGACAGGGTGGATCAGCCCCAGCATTTT

d_gene: -
v_gene: TRBV7-9
j_gene: TRBJ1-3
abundance: -
CDR3aa: CASSLDRESGNTIYF
CDR3nt: TGTGCCAGCAGCTTAGACAGGGAATCTGGAAACACCATATATTTT

d_gene: TRBD1
v_gene: TRBV9
j_gene: TRBJ1-5
abundance: -
CDR3aa: CASSAQGSRQPQHF
CDR3nt: TGTGCCAGCAGCGCACAGGGGAGTAGGCAGCCCCAGCATTTT

d_gene: TRBD1
v_gene: TRBV11-3
j_gene: TRBJ1-1
abundance: once
CDR3aa: CASSPGGYRGGTEAFF
CDR3nt: TGTGCCAGCAGCCCAGGCGGGTACAGGGGTGGTACTGAAGCTTTCTTT

d_gene: -
v_gene: TRBV30
j_gene: TRBJ1-4
abundance: once
CDR3aa: CAWSEAGAGEKLFF
CDR3nt: TGTGCCTGGAGTGAGGCAGGGGCTGGTGAAAAACTGTTTTTT

d_gene: -
v_gene: TRBV29-1
j_gene: TRBJ2-1
abundance: -
CDR3aa: CSVGRDTYNEQFF
CDR3nt: TGCAGCGTGGGCCGGGACACTTACAATGAGCAGTTCTTC